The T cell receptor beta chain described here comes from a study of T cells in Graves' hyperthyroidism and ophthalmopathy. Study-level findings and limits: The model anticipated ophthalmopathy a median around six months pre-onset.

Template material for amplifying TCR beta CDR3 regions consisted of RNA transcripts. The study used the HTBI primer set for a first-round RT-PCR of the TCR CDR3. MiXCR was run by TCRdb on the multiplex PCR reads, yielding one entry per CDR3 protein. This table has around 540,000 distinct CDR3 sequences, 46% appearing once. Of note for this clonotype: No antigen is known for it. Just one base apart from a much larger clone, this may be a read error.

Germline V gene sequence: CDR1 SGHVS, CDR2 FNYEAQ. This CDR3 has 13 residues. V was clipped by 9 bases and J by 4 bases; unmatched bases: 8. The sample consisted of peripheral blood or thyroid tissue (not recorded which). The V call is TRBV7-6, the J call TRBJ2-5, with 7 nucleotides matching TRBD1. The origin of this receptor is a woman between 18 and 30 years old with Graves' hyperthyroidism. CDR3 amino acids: CASGGQVRETQYF. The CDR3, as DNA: TGTGCCAGTGGCGGACAGGTACGAGAGACCCAGTACTTC.